This TCR beta chain emerged from a study of CD8 T cells in ankylosing spondylitis. Broader study findings: Ankylosing spondylitis blood appeared to be characterized by a TCR beta motif of about eight highly homologous variants.

The CDR3 is made up of 14 amino acids. Germline-derived CDR1 and CDR2 are SGHVS and FNYEAQ. Between the trimmed V and J ends, which lost 0 bases and 5 bases, there was a span of 7 bases. Comments on this clonotype: Its antigen is not identified.

Quantitative 5'-RACE was performed with molecular barcodes, and it yielded the TCR beta libraries. Via MiXCR, TCRdb re-called the 5' RACE reads, giving one row per CDR3 protein. This sample has roughly 300,000 distinct CDR3 sequences, with roughly 8% found just once. Sequences were obtained from blood, either unsorted or a sorted T cell fraction (not recorded which). The chain employs TRBV7-6 and TRBJ2-2; D is uncertain. The source of this sequence is a male donor with ankylosing spondylitis. Written as DNA, the CDR3 is TGTGCCAGCAGCTTAGCGAGGCTAACCGGGGAGCTGTTTTTT. It is translated as CASSLARLTGELFF.